This TCR beta chain was recovered during a study of CD8 T cells in ankylosing spondylitis. V gave up 0 bases and J gave up 3 bases, with 9 bases separating them. This CDR3 region has 15 residues. Germline V gene sequence: CDR1 SGHRS, CDR2 YFSETQ. In its sample, this clonotype was seen a few times. Making the TCR beta libraries involved quantitative 5'-RACE with molecular barcodes. TCRdb redid the calling of the 5' RACE reads with MiXCR, one entry per CDR3 protein. In the table there are approximately 35,000 distinct CDR3 sequences, approximately 14% of which are singletons. The clonotype comes from a male donor with ankylosing spondylitis or in good health (not recorded which). V gene TRBV5-1 combines with J gene TRBJ2-2; D gene uncertain. The sample comprised blood. CDR3 sequence (DNA): TGCGCCAGCAGCTTGGAAGGTGCGGACACCGGGGAGCTGTTTTTT. Translation: CASSLEGADTGELFF.